The rows below give T cell receptor beta chains drawn from one sample of a study of blood T cells in healthy people across ages. TCRdb called the 5' RACE reads again in MiXCR, with one record for every CDR3 protein. The table includes 1.5 million to 2 million distinct CDR3 sequences, over 25% detected once. Sequences were obtained from blood. The receptor source for this set is a woman aged 25 to 39 in good health. CDR3s include the opening cysteine and the closing phenylalanine or tryptophan. A D gene is named only where the DNA matches it firmly. Clone size is given for some rows only: seen once, a few or many times, or a class if the clone is expanded.

clone size,V gene,D gene,J gene,CDR3 protein,CDR3 DNA
many,TRBV29-1,TRBD1,TRBJ2-1,CSYDRDRAYNEQFF,TGCAGCTATGACCGGGACAGGGCCTACAATGAGCAGTTCTTC
NA,TRBV15,NA,TRBJ2-7,CATSRVGLSYEQYF,TGTGCCACCAGCAGAGTTGGTCTCTCCTACGAGCAGTACTTC
few,TRBV20-1,TRBD1,TRBJ2-5,CSAWDRGREAQYF,TGCAGTGCTTGGGACAGGGGTAGGGAGGCCCAGTACTTC
few,TRBV3-1,NA,TRBJ1-2,CASSGGQFNYGYTF,TGTGCCAGCAGCGGCGGACAGTTTAACTATGGCTACACCTTC
few,TRBV27,NA,TRBJ1-5,CASSLLGNNQPQHF,TGTGCCAGCAGTTTGCTAGGGAACAATCAGCCCCAGCATTTT
few,TRBV2,NA,TRBJ2-1,CASTPRGGTGNEQFF,TGTGCCAGCACCCCCAGGGGCGGGACGGGCAATGAGCAGTTCTTC
NA,TRBV5-6,NA,TRBJ1-5,CASSLLGMQPQHF,TGTGCCAGCAGCTTGCTGGGGATGCAGCCCCAGCATTTT
few,TRBV29-1,TRBD1,TRBJ2-5,CSVEKGALGETQYF,TGCAGCGTTGAAAAGGGGGCGTTAGGAGAGACCCAGTACTTC
few,TRBV7-9,NA,TRBJ1-2,CASSRGQSNYGYTF,TGTGCCAGCAGCCGCGGACAGTCAAACTATGGCTACACCTTC
NA,TRBV9,NA,TRBJ1-2,CASSAIPGNYGYTF,TGTGCCAGCAGCGCTATACCTGGCAACTATGGCTACACCTTC
NA,TRBV23-1,NA,TRBJ2-1,CASSRHTTTYNEQFF,TGCGCCAGCAGTCGGCACACAACAACCTACAATGAGCAGTTCTTC
NA,TRBV7-8,NA,TRBJ2-7,CASSFTSSYGQYF,TGTGCCAGCAGCTTCACAAGCTCCTACGGGCAGTACTTC
many,TRBV20-1,NA,TRBJ2-7,CSAPTPGPKDEQYF,TGCAGTGCACCCACCCCAGGACCTAAGGACGAGCAGTACTTC
many,TRBV7-2,NA,TRBJ2-7,CASSHQGYEQYF,TGTGCCAGCAGTCATCAGGGCTACGAGCAGTACTTC
few,TRBV11-2,NA,TRBJ2-5,CASSPGGQRKETQYF,TGTGCCAGCTCGCCGGGAGGACAGAGAAAAGAGACCCAGTACTTC
few,TRBV2,TRBD2,TRBJ2-3,CASPRASGGFSTDTQYF,TGTGCCAGCCCTAGGGCTAGCGGGGGGTTTAGCACAGATACGCAGTATTTT
NA,TRBV7-2,TRBD2,TRBJ2-1,CASSAQAGVRDEQFF,TGTGCCAGCAGCGCCCAAGCGGGGGTCCGAGATGAGCAGTTCTTC
NA,TRBV9,NA,TRBJ1-5,CASSPEGRLNQPQHF,TGTGCCAGCAGCCCAGAGGGGCGGCTGAATCAGCCCCAGCATTTT
NA,TRBV4-3,NA,TRBJ2-1,CASSQDSNLYNEQFF,TGCGCCAGCAGCCAAGACTCGAACCTCTACAATGAGCAGTTCTTC
NA,TRBV4-1,NA,TRBJ2-3,CASSQLGGAGTQYF,TGCGCCAGCAGCCAACTGGGCGGCGCAGGCACGCAGTATTTT
few,TRBV10-3,NA,TRBJ2-4,CAIASQSYNEQYF,TGTGCCATCGCTAGCCAATCGTACAATGAGCAGTACTTC
NA,TRBV12-3/TRBV12-4,TRBD1,TRBJ2-1,CASSPLRQGREQFF,TGTGCCAGCAGCCCTCTCCGACAGGGCAGGGAGCAGTTCTTC
NA,TRBV20-1,NA,TRBJ2-1,CSASSDEQFF,TGCAGTGCTAGCTCAGATGAGCAGTTCTTC
NA,TRBV20-1,TRBD1,TRBJ1-5,CSAVGQSYNQPQHF,TGCAGTGCCGTGGGACAGTCCTACAATCAGCCCCAGCATTTT
few,TRBV5-8,TRBD1,TRBJ1-2,CASSRRGQSNYGYTF,TGTGCCAGCAGCAGACGGGGACAGTCCAACTATGGCTACACCTTC
many,TRBV29-1,NA,TRBJ2-5,CSAESGETQYF,TGCAGCGCCGAGAGCGGGGAGACCCAGTACTTC
many,TRBV10-3,NA,TRBJ1-5,CAISGDRNQPQHF,TGTGCCATCAGTGGCGACAGGAATCAGCCCCAGCATTTT
many,TRBV12-3/TRBV12-4,NA,TRBJ2-7,CASSSGRLYEQYF,TGTGCCAGCAGCTCCGGACGCCTCTACGAGCAGTACTTC
once,TRBV12-3/TRBV12-4,NA,TRBJ1-1,CASSQGLGPEAFF,TGTGCCAGCAGCCAGGGTCTAGGGCCTGAAGCTTTCTTT
few,TRBV7-2,NA,TRBJ2-7,CASSPIPDHEQYF,TGTGCCAGCAGCCCCATCCCCGACCACGAGCAGTACTTC
NA,TRBV3-1,NA,TRBJ2-2,CASSQAPGAPGELFF,TGTGCCAGCAGCCAAGCCCCGGGGGCTCCCGGGGAGCTGTTTTTT
NA,TRBV7-2,NA,TRBJ1-2,CAGSLSSGVGLGIYGYTF,TGTGCCGGCAGCTTGAGTAGCGGAGTGGGGCTGGGTATCTATGGCTACACCTTC
NA,TRBV6-2/TRBV6-3,NA,TRBJ2-7,CASSPPGTWVYEQYF,TGTGCCAGCAGTCCCCCCGGGACGTGGGTCTACGAGCAGTACTTC
NA,TRBV20-1,TRBD2,TRBJ2-1,CSARLAGGPGGEQFF,TGCAGTGCAAGACTAGCGGGAGGGCCAGGTGGTGAGCAGTTCTTC
NA,TRBV7-9,NA,TRBJ2-3,CASSYDPGLRDTQYF,TGTGCCAGCAGCTACGATCCGGGACTCCGCGATACGCAGTATTTT
NA,TRBV28,TRBD1,TRBJ2-1,CASSLGQGTHEQFF,TGTGCCAGCAGTTTGGGACAGGGGACCCATGAGCAGTTCTTC
NA,TRBV5-1,TRBD1,TRBJ2-7,CASSSRTGYYEQYF,TGCGCCAGCAGCTCACGGACAGGGTACTACGAGCAGTACTTC
many,TRBV29-1,TRBD2,TRBJ2-5,CSGLAGETQYF,TGCAGCGGACTAGCAGGAGAGACCCAGTACTTC
many,TRBV4-3,NA,TRBJ2-3,CASSQRTEDTQYF,TGCGCCAGCAGCCAACGGACAGAAGATACGCAGTATTTT
few,TRBV9,TRBD2,TRBJ2-3,CASSAAGGRNTDTQYF,TGTGCCAGCAGCGCCGCTGGCGGGAGGAACACAGATACGCAGTATTTT
NA,TRBV10-1,TRBD1,TRBJ2-5,CAGSRGGLETQYF,TGCGCCGGCAGTCGAGGGGGCTTGGAGACCCAGTACTTC
NA,TRBV10-3,NA,TRBJ2-5,CAISPEEQETQYF,TGTGCCATCAGTCCTGAGGAGCAAGAGACCCAGTACTTC
NA,TRBV12-3/TRBV12-4,NA,TRBJ1-2,CASSLSAAPYGYTF,TGTGCCAGCAGTTTATCAGCGGCCCCCTATGGCTACACCTTC
NA,TRBV20-1,TRBD1,TRBJ1-2,CSSEGQGDGYTF,TGCAGTTCGGAAGGACAGGGCGACGGGTACACCTTC
few,TRBV18,NA,TRBJ1-1,CASSPATNTEAFF,TGTGCCAGCTCACCAGCGACGAACACTGAAGCTTTCTTT
many,TRBV29-1,TRBD1,TRBJ2-5,CSVDRGATQYF,TGCAGCGTGGACAGGGGGGCGACCCAGTACTTC
NA,TRBV30,TRBD1,TRBJ2-2,CAWDGQGVTGELFF,TGTGCCTGGGATGGGCAGGGGGTGACCGGGGAGCTGTTTTTT
NA,TRBV10-3,TRBD1,TRBJ1-2,CAIKDRVDYGYTF,TGTGCCATCAAAGACAGGGTCGACTATGGCTACACCTTC